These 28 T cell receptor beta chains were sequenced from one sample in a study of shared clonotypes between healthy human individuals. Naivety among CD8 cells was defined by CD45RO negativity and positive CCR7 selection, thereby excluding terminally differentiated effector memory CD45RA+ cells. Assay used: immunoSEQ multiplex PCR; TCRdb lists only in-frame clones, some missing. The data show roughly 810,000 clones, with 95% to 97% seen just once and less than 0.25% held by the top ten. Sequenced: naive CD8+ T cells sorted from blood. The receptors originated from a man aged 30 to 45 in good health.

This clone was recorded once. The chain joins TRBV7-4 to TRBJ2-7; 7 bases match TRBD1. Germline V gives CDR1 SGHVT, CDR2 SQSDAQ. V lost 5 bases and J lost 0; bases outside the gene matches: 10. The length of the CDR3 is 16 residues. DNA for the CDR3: TGTGCCAGCAGCAGCCCAGCAACAGGGGTCTCCTACGAGCAGTACTTC. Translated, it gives CASSSPATGVSYEQYF.

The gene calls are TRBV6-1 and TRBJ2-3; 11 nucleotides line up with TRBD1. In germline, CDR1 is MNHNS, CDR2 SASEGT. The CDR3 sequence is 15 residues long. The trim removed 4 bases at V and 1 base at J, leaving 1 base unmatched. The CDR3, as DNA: TGTGCCAGCAGTGGGGACAGGGGGGGCACAGATACGCAGTATTTT. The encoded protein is CASSGDRGGTDTQYF.

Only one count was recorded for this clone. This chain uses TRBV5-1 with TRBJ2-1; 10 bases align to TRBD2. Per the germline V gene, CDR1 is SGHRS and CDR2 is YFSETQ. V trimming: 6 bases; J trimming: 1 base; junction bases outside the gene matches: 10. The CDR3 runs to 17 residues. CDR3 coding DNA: TGCGCCAGCAACACCCAGCGGGAGGGCATATCCTACAATGAGCAGTTCTTC. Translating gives CASNTQREGISYNEQFF.

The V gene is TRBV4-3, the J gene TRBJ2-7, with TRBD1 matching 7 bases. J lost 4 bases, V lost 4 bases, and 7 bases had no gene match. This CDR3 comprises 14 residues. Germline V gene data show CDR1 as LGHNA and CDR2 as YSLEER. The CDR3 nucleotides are TGCGCCAGCAGCCCGTACAGGGGCGGATACGAGCAGTACTTC. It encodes CASSPYRGGYEQYF.

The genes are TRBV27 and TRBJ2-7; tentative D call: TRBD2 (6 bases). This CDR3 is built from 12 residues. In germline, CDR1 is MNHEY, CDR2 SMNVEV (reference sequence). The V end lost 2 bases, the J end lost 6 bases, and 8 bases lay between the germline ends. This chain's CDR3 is CASSLRDSEQYF. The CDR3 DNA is TGTGCCAGCAGTTTACGGGACTCCGAGCAGTACTTC.

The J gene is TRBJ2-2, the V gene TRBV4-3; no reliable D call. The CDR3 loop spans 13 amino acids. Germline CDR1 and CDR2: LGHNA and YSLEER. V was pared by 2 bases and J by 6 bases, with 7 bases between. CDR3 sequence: CASSQSRAGELFF. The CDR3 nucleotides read TGCGCCAGCAGCCAATCTAGGGCCGGGGAGCTGTTTTTT.

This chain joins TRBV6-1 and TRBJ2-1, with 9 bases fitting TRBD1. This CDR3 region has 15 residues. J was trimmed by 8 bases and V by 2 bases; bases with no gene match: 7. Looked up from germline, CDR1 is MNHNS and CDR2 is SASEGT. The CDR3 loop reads CASSEPGTGSDEQFF. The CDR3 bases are TGTGCCAGCAGTGAACCCGGGACAGGGTCCGATGAGCAGTTCTTC.

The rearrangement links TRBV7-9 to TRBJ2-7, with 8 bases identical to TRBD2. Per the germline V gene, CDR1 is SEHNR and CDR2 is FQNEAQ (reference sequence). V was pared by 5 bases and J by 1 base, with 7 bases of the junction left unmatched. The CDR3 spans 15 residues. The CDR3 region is CASSDRTSLSYEQYF. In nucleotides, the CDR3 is TGTGCCAGCAGCGACAGGACTAGCCTTTCCTACGAGCAGTACTTC.

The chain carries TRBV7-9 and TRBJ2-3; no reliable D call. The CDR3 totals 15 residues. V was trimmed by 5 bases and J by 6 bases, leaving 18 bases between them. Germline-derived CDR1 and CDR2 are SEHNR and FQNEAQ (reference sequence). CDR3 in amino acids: CASSPLTNWVDTQYF. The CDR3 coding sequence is TGTGCCAGCAGCCCCCTGACCAATTGGGTGGATACGCAGTATTTT.

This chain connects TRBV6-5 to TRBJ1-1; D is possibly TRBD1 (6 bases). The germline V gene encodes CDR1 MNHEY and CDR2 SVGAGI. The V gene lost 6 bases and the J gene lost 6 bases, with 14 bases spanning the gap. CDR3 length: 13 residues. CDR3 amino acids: CASSPLGGAEAFF. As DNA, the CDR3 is TGTGCCAGCAGCCCTTTGGGGGGCGCTGAAGCTTTCTTT.

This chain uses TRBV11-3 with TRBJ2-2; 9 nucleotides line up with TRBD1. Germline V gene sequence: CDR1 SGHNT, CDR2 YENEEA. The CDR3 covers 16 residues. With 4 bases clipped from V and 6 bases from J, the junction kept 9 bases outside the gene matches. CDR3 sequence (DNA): TGTGCCAGCAGCTCATGGACAGGGGTTAGTTCCGGGGAGCTGTTTTTT. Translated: CASSSWTGVSSGELFF.

Here the CDR3 DNA reads TGTGCCAGCAGCTCCCGAGAGCGGGGGACCTACGAGCAGTACTTC. It specifies CASSSRERGTYEQYF. The chain couples TRBV11-2 to TRBJ2-7; TRBD2 agrees at 8 bases. Germline V CDR1 and CDR2: SGHAT, FQNNGV. Unmatched junction bases numbered 7, after V lost 4 bases and J lost 2 bases. CDR3 length: 15 amino acids.

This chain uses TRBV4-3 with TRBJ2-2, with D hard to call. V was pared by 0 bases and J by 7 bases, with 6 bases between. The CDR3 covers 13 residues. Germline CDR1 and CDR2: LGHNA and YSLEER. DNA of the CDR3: TGCGCCAGCAGCCAAGATTGGAACGGGGAGCTGTTTTTT. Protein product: CASSQDWNGELFF.

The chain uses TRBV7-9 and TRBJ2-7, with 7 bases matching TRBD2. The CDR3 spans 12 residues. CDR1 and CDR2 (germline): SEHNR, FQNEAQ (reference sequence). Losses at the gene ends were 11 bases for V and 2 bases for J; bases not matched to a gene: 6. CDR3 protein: CAGGDKPYEQYF. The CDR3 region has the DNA TGTGCCGGGGGGGATAAACCCTACGAGCAGTACTTC.

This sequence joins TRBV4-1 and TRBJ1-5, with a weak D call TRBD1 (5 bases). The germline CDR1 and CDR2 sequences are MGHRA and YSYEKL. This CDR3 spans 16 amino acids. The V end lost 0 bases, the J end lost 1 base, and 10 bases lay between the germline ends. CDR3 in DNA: TGCGCCAGCAGCCAAGAGTGGGACTTAAGCAATCAGCCCCAGCATTTT. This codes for CASSQEWDLSNQPQHF.

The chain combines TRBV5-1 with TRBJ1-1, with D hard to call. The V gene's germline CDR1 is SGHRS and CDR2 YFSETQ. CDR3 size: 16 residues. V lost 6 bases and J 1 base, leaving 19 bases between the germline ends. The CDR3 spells CASIPTPGLPNTEAFF. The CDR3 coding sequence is TGCGCCAGCATTCCCACCCCCGGGCTCCCGAACACTGAAGCTTTCTTT. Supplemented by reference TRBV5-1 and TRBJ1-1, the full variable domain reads KAGVTQTPRYLIKTRGQQVTLSCSPISGHRSVSWYQQTPGQGLQFLFEYFSETQRNKGNFPGRFSGRQFSNSRSEMNVSTLELGDSALYLCASIPTPGLPNTEAFFGQGTRLTVV.

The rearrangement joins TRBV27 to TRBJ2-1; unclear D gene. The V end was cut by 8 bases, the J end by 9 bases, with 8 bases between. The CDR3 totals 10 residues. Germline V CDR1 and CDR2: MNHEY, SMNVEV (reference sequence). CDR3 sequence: CASGLGEQFF. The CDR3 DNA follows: TGTGCCAGCGGGTTGGGTGAGCAGTTCTTC.

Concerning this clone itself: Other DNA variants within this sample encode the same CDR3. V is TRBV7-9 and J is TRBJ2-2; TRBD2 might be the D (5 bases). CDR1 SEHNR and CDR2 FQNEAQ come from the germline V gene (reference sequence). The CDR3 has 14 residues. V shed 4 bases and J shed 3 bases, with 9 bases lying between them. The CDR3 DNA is TGTGCCAGCAGCTCCCCCGGGGACACCGGGGAGCTGTTTTTT. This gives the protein CASSSPGDTGELFF.

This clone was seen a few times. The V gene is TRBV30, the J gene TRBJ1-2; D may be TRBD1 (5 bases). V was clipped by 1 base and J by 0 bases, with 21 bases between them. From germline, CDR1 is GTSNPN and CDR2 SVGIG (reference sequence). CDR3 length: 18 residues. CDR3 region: CAWSGGLEKGGANYGYTF. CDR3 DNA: TGTGCCTGGAGTGGGGGTCTAGAAAAAGGAGGGGCTAACTATGGCTACACCTTC.

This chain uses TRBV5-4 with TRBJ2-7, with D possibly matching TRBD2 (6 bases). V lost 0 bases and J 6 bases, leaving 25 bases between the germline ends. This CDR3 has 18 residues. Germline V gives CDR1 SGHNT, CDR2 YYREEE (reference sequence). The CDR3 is CASSLVGRGGGPNAEQYF. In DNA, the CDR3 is TGTGCCAGCAGCTTGGTGGGGCGAGGCGGAGGGCCTAATGCCGAGCAGTACTTC.

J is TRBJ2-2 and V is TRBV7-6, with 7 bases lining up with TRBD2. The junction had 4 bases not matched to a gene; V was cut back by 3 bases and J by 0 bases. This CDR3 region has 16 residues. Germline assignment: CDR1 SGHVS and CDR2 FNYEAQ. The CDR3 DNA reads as TGTGCCAGCAGCTTGGAAGCGGGAACGAACACCGGGGAGCTGTTTTTT. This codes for CASSLEAGTNTGELFF. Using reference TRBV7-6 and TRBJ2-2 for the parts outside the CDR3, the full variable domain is GAGVSQSPRYKVTKRGQDVALRCDPISGHVSLYWYRQALGQGPEFLTYFNYEAQQDKSGLPNDRFSAERPEGSISTLTIQRTEQRDSAMYRCASSLEAGTNTGELFFGEGSRLTVL.

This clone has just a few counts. The CDR3 nucleotides read TGCGCCAGCAGCCCCCGACTAATAACGGCCACAGATACGCAGTATTTT. This gives the protein CASSPRLITATDTQYF. The V and J genes are TRBV5-1 and TRBJ2-3; D perhaps matches TRBD2 (5 bases). V was pared by 4 bases and J by 2 bases, with 17 bases between. This CDR3 contains 16 residues. The germline V gene encodes CDR1 SGHRS and CDR2 YFSETQ.

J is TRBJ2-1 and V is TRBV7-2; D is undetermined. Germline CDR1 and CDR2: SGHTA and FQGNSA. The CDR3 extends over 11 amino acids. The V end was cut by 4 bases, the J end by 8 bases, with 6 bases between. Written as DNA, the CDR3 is TGTGCCAGCAGCTCTACGTATGAGCAGTTCTTC. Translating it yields CASSSTYEQFF.

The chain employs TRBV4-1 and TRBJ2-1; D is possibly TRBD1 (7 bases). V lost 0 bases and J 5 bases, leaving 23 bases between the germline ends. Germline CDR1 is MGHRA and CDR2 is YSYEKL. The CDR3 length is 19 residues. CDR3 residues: CASSQEPFSGAGGNNEQFF. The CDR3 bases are TGCGCCAGCAGCCAAGAACCCTTTTCCGGGGCAGGGGGGAACAATGAGCAGTTCTTC.

Written as DNA, the CDR3 is TGTGCCAGCAGCCCCCCTGGAGGATCCTACAATGAGCAGTTCTTC. It specifies CASSPPGGSYNEQFF. V usage is TRBV9 and J usage is TRBJ2-1; perhaps TRBD2 as D (5 bases). This CDR3 contains 15 residues. Trimming left V 4 bases short and J 1 base short, with 12 bases between. Looked up from germline, CDR1 is SGDLS and CDR2 is YYNGEE.

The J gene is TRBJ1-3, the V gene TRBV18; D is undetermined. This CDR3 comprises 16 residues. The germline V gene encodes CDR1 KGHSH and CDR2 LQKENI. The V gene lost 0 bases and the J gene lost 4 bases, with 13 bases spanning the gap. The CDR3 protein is CASSPPFGSEGNTIYF. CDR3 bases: TGTGCCAGCTCACCACCTTTTGGATCGGAAGGAAACACCATATATTTT.

CDR3 sequence: CASSVQAGGSYEQYF. The CDR3 nucleotides are TGTGCCAGCAGCGTTCAAGCAGGGGGATCCTACGAGCAGTACTTC. This chain links TRBV9 with TRBJ2-7; 7 bases map to TRBD1. Germline loops: CDR1 SGDLS, CDR2 YYNGEE. The CDR3 contains 15 residues. After removal of 2 bases from V and 1 base from J, the junction contained 6 bases not matched to a gene.

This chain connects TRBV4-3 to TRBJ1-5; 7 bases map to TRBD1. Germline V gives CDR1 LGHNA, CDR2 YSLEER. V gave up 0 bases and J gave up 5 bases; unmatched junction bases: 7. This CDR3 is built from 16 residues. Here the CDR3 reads CASSQETGSFDQPQHF. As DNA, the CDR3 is TGCGCCAGCAGCCAAGAGACAGGGTCTTTTGATCAGCCCCAGCATTTT.